One sample yielded the 6 T cell receptor beta chains listed below, sequenced in a study of cytomegalovirus exposure and HLA in healthy donors. Primers: 60 Vbeta forward and 13 Jbeta reverse. Data came from immunoSEQ multiplex PCR; TCRdb stores just in-frame clones and leaves some out. The repertoire has under 250,000 clones, approximately 80% of them found once; the top ten carry about 1.7%. Sequencing used PBMCs. The source of these receptors is a man over 45 in good health and CMV-seronegative.

V usage is TRBV10-1 and J usage is TRBJ2-6; 13 bases agree with TRBD2. Trimming at V came to 11 bases and at J to 4 bases, leaving 26 bases not matched to a gene. CDR3 length: 22 residues. Per the germline V gene, CDR1 is WNHNN and CDR2 is SYGVQD (reference sequence). CDR3 DNA: TGCGCCGTGTTAGAGATCCCCTCTCCAGGACTAGCGGGAGCCGCAGGGGCCAACGTCCTGACTTTC. Protein sequence: CAVLEIPSPGLAGAAGANVLTF.

This clone was seen a single time. This CDR3 reads CAWSGRGVTQYF. The CDR3 bases are TGTGCCTGGAGTGGCCGGGGGGTTACGCAGTATTTT. The rearrangement joins TRBV30 to TRBJ2-3; TRBD2 matches 7 bases. V was pared by 1 base and J by 8 bases, with 3 bases of the junction left unmatched. This CDR3 has 12 residues. Germline V gene data show CDR1 as GTSNPN and CDR2 as SVGIG (reference sequence). The variable domain in full, completed from reference TRBV30 and TRBJ2-3, reads SQTIHQWPATLVQPVGSPLSLECTVEGTSNPNLYWYRQAAGRGLQLLFYSVGIGQISSEVPQNLSASRPQDRQFILSSKKLLLSDSGFYLCAWSGRGVTQYFGPGTRLTVL.

The chain joins TRBV6-1 to TRBJ2-1; the D gene is possibly TRBD1 (5 bases). Germline assignment: CDR1 MNHNS and CDR2 SASEGT. Between the trimmed V and J ends, which lost 11 bases and 0 bases, there was a span of 8 bases. This CDR3 has 12 residues. This CDR3 is CALDTSYNEQFF. The CDR3 DNA follows: TGTGCCTTGGACACCTCCTACAATGAGCAGTTCTTC.

The chain employs TRBV11-2 and TRBJ2-7; weak D call: TRBD1 (5 bases). The V end was cut by 0 bases, the J end by 2 bases, with 8 bases between. The CDR3 sequence is 14 residues long. The germline CDR1 and CDR2 sequences are SGHAT and FQNNGV. CDR3 in DNA: TGTGCCAGCAGCTTAGAAAGGGGAACCTACGAGCAGTACTTC. Protein: CASSLERGTYEQYF.

The chain links TRBV27 to TRBJ2-1; D gene unclear. The CDR3 extends over 14 amino acids. Germline lookup yields CDR1 MNHEY and CDR2 SMNVEV (reference sequence). Between the trimmed V and J ends, which lost 2 bases and 8 bases, there was a span of 13 bases. CDR3 nucleotide sequence: TGTGCCAGCAGTTTACGTCCCCTCGGGTATGAGCAGTTCTTC. Protein product: CASSLRPLGYEQFF.

This clone was seen a single time. Within the sample, other DNA sequences also encode this same CDR3. V and J are TRBV15 and TRBJ2-7; 10 positions agree with TRBD1. The CDR3 is 14 residues long. CDR1 is LNHNV, CDR2 YYDKDF, per germline (reference sequence). With 2 bases clipped from V and 5 bases from J, the junction kept 3 bases outside the gene matches. CDR3 nucleotide sequence: TGTGCCACCAGCAGACAGGGGACAGGGGACGAGCAGTACTTC. Translated: CATSRQGTGDEQYF. The variable domain in full, with the rest retrieved from reference TRBV15 and TRBJ2-7, is DAMVIQNPRYQVTQFGKPVTLSCSQTLNHNVMYWYQQKSSQAPKLLFHYYDKDFNNEADTPDNFQSRRPNTSFCFLDIRSPGLGDTAMYLCATSRQGTGDEQYFGPGTRLTVT.